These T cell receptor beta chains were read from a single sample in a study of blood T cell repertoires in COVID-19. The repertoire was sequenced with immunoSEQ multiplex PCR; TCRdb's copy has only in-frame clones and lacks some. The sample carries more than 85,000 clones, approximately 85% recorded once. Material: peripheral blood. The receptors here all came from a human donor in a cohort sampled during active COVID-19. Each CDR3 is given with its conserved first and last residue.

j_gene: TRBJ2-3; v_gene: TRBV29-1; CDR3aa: CSVEAQGPSTDTQYF
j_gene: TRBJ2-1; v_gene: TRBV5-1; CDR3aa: CASSFGLTSSGNEQFF
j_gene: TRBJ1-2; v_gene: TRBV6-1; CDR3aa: CASSEGLGGINYGYTF
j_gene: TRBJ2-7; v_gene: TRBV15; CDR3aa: CATSRDLQGSLAYEQYF
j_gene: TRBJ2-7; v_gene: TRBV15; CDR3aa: CATSRMTGGSYEQYF
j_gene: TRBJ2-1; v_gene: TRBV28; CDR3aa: CASSLLLSYNEQFF
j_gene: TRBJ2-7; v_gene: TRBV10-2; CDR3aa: CASSRDFTYEQYF
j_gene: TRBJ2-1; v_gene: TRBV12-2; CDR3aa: CASRARTGGMIKGSYNEQFF
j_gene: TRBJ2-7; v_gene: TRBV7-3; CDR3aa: CASSLDRDSEQYF
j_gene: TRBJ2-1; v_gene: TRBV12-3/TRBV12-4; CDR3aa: CASSPRLAAEQFF
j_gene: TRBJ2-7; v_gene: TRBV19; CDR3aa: CASSKKVAGYYEQYF
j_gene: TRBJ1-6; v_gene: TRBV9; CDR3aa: CASSVHYNSPLHF
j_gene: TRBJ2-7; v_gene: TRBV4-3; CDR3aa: CASSQGLASYEQYF
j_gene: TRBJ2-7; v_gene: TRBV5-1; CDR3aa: CASSLTGQRGAYEQYF
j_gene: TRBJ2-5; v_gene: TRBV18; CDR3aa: CASLGQGAKTQYF
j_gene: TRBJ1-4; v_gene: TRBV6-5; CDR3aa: CASRGTGGIFLFF
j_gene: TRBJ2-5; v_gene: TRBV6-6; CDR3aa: CASSYGAGQETQYF
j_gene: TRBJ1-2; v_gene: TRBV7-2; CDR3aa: CASSFQGVYGYTF
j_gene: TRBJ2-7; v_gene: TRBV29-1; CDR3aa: CSARVHDEQYF
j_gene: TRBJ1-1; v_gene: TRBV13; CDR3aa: CASEDSSNTEAFF
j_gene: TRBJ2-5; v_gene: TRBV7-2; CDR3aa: CASSPQRGGRETQYF
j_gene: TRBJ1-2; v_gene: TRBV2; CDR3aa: CASSAGTNYGYTF
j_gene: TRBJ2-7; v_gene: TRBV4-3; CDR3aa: CASSQERTSGSPYEQYF
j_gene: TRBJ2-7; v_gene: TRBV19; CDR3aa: CASSPTPGQVTYEQYF
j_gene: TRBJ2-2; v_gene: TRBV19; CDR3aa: CASMWGPNTGELFF
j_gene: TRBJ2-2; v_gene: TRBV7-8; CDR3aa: CASSPNYPSTGELFF
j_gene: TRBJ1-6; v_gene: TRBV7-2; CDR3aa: CASSQGTAYNSPLHF
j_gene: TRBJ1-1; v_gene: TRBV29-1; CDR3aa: CSVDGRVNTEAFF
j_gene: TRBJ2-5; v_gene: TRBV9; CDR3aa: CASSVGGSQETQYF
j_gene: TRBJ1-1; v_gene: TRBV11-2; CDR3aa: CASSLDRLTAFF
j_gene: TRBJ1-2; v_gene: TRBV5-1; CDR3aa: CASSLGQVDGYTF
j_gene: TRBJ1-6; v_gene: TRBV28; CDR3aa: CASSSGRLDRVGSSYNSPLHF
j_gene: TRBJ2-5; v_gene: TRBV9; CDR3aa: CASSGEQRERETQYF
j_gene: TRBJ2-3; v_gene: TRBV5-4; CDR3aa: CASSLDPVSLSTDTQYF
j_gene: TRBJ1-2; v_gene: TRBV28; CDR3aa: CATSSMGPRDYGYTF
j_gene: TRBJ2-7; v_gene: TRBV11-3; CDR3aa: CASSPRTDGVQYF
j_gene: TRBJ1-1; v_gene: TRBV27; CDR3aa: CASSLLSFNTEAFF
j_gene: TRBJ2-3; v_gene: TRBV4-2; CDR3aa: CASSLTGTSGGAGDTQYF
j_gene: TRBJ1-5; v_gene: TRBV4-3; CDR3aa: CASSQEKRQGTGQPQHF
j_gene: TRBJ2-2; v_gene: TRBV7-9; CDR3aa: CASSLLGQKYHRELFF
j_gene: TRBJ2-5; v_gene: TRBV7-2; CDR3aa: CASSLARVEWETQYF
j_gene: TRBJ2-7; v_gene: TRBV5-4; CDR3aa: CASSRTGGGGQYF
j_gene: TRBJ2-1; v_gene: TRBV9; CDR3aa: CASSVGEAYNEQFF
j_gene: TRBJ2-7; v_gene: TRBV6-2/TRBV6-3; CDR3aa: CASSYSTRTGPYEQYF
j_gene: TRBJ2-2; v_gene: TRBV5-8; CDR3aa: CASSSGGTGHGGELFF
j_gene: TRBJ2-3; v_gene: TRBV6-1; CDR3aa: CASSEGSGGQDTQYF
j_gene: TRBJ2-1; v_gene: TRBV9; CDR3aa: CASSVGLAGSSYNEQFF
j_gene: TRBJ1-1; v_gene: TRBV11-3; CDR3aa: CASSRTGGNTEAFF
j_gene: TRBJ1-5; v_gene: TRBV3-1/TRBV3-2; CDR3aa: CASSQRREGQPQHF
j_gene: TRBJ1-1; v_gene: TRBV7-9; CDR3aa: CASSLAGGLGTEAFF